This T cell receptor (beta chain) was profiled in a study of blood T cell repertoires in COVID-19. In the authors' methods: How many nucleated cells were present was estimated from reference gene primer amplification. Assay: immunoSEQ multiplex PCR; the TCRdb copy retains only in-frame clones and omits some. Clone size and the V and J calls come from that table; the DNA yielded D and trimming. The data show around 310,000 clones, roughly nine tenths seen once. The germline gives CDR1 KGHSH, CDR2 LQKENI. J lost 11 bases, V lost 3 bases, and 12 bases had no gene match. The CDR3 has 15 residues. The rearrangement uses TRBV18 and TRBJ1-1, with 10 bases that match TRBD1. The sample was PBMCs or T cells enriched from blood (not recorded which). The receptor comes from a woman in her twenties or thirties who had recovered from COVID-19. Here the CDR3 reads CASSPQDRGRSDAFF. CDR3 nucleotides: TGTGCCAGCTCACCGCAAGACAGGGGGCGGTCGGATGCTTTCTTT.